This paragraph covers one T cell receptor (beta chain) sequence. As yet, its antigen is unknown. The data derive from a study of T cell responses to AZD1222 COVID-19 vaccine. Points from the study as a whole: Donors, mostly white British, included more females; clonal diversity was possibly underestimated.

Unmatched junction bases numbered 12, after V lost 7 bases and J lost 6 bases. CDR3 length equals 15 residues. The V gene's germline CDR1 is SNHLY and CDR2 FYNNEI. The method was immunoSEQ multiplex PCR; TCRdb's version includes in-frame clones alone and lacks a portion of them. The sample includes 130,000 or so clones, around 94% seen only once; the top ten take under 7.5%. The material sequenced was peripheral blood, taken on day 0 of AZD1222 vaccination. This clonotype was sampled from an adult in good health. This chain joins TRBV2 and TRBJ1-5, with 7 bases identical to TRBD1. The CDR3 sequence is CASKGTAGVGQPQHF. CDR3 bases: TGTGCCAGCAAAGGGACAGCGGGGGTAGGTCAGCCCCAGCATTTT.